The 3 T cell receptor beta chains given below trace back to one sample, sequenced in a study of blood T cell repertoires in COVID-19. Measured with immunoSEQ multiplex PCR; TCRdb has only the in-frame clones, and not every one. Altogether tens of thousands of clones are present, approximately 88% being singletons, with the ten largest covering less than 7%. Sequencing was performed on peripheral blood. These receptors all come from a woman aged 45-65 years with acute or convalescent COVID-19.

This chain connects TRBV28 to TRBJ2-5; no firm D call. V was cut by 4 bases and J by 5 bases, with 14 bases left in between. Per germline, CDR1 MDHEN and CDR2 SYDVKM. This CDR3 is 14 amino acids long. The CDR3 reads CASSSLGLPETQYF. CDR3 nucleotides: TGTGCCAGCAGTTCACTGGGCCTCCCGGAGACCCAGTACTTC.

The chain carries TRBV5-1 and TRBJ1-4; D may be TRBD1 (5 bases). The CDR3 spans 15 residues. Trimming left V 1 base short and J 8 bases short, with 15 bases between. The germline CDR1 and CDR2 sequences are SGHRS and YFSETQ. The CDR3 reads CASSLTGRDGEKLFF. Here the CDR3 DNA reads TGCGCCAGCAGCTTGACGGGGAGGGACGGCGAAAAACTGTTTTTT.

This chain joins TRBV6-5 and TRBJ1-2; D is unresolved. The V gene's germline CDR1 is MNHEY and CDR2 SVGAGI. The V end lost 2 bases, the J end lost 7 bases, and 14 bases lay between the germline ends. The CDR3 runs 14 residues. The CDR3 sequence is CASSYAGVASGYTF. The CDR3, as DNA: TGTGCCAGCAGTTACGCGGGCGTTGCTAGTGGCTACACCTTC.